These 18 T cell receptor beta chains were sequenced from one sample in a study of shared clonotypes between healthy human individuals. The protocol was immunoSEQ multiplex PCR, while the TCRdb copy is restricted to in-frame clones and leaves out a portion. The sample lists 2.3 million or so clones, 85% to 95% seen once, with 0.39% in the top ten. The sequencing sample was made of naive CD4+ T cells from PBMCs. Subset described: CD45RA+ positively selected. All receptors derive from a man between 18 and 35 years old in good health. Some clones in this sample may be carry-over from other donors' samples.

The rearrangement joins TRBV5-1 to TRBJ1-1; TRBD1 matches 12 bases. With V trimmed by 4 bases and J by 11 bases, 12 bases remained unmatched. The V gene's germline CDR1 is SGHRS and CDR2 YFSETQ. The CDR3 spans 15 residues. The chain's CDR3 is CASSLRGQGAVGAFF. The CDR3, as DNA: TGCGCCAGCAGCCTTCGGGGACAGGGGGCTGTTGGCGCTTTCTTT.

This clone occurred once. The CDR3 region is CASSPLRGMETQYF. CDR3 coding DNA: TGTGCCAGCAGCCCCCTCAGGGGTATGGAGACCCAGTACTTC. The rearrangement uses TRBV7-2 and TRBJ2-5, with a weak D call TRBD1 (6 bases). V was cut by 5 bases and J by 5 bases, with 15 bases left in between. CDR1 is SGHTA and CDR2 is FQGNSA in the germline V gene. The CDR3 runs to 14 residues.

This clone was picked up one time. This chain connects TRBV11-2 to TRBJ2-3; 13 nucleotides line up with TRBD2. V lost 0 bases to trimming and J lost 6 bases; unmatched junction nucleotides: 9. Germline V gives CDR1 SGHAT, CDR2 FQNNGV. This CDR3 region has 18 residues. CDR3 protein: CASSLEPTSGRASDTQYF. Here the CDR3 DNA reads TGTGCCAGCAGCTTAGAGCCAACTAGCGGGAGGGCCTCCGATACGCAGTATTTT.

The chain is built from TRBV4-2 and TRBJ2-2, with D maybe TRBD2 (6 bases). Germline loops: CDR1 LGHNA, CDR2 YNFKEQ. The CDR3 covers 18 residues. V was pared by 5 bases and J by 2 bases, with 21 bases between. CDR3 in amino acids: CASSFRRDSEFNTGELFF. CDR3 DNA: TGTGCCAGCAGCTTCCGCCGGGACTCGGAATTCAACACCGGGGAGCTGTTTTTT.

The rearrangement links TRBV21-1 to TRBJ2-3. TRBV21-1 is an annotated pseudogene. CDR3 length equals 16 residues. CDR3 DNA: TGTGCCAGCAGCAAGCCGAAGGTTTCTAGCACAGATACGCAGTATTTT. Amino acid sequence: CASSKPKVSSTDTQYF.

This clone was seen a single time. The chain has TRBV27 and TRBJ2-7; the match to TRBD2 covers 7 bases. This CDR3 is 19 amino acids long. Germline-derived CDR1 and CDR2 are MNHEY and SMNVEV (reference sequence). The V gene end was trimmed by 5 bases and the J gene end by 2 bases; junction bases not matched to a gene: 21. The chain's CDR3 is CASSPSAGDDVRVTYEQYF. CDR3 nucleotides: TGTGCCAGCAGTCCCTCGGCGGGGGATGATGTACGGGTTACCTACGAGCAGTACTTC.

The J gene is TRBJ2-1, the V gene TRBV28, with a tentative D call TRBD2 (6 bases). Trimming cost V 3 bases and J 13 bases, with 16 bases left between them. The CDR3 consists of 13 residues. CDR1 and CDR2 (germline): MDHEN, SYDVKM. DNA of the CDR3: TGTGCCAGCAGTTTCGTAAGGATGGCGGGACAGTTCTTC. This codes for CASSFVRMAGQFF.

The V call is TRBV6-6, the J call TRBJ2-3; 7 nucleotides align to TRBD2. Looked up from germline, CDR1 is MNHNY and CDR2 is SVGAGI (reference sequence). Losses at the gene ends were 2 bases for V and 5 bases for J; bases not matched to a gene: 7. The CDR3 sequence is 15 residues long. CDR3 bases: TGTGCCAGCAGTTACCGGCGGGAGTTTGAAGATACGCAGTATTTT. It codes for CASSYRREFEDTQYF.

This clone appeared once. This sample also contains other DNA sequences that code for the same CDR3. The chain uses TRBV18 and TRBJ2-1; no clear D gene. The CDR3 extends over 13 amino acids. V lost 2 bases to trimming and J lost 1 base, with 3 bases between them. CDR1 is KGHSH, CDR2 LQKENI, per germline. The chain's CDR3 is CASSPISYNEQFF. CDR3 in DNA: TGTGCCAGCTCACCAATTTCCTACAATGAGCAGTTCTTC.

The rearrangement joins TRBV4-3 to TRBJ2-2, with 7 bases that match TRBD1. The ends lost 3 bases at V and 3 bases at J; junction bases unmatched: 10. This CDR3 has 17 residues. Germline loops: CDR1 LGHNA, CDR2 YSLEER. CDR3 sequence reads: CASSHDHRGTYTGELFF. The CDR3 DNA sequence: TGCGCCAGCAGCCACGATCACAGGGGCACCTACACCGGGGAGCTGTTTTTT.

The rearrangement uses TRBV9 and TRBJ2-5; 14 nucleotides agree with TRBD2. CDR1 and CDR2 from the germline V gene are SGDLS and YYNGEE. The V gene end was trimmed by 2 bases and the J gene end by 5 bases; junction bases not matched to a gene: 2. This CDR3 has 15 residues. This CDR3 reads CASSVGLAGAETQYF. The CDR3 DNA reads TGTGCCAGCAGCGTGGGACTAGCGGGAGCGGAGACCCAGTACTTC. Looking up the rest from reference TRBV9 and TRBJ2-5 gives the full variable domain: DSGVTQTPKHLITATGQRVTLRCSPRSGDLSVYWYQQSLDQGLQFLIQYYNGEERAKGNILERFSAQQFPDLHSELNLSSLELGDSALYFCASSVGLAGAETQYFGPGTRLLVL.

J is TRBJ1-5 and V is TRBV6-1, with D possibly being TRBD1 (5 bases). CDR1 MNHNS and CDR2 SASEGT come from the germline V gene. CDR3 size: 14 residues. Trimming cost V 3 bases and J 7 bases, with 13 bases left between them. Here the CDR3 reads CASSERRGGQPQHF. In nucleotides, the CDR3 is TGTGCCAGCAGTGAGAGACGGGGCGGGCAGCCCCAGCATTTT.

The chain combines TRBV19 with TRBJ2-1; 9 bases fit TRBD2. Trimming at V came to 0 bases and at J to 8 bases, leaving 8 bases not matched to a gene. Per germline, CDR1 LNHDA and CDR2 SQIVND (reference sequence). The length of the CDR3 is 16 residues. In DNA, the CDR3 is TGTGCCAGTAGTATAGATGTGAGCGGGAGGCTGGATGAGCAGTTCTTC. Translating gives CASSIDVSGRLDEQFF.

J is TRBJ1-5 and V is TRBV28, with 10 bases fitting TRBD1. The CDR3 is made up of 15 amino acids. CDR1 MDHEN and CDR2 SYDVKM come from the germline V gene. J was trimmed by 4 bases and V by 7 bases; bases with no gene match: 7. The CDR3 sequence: CASKPGQGENQPQHF. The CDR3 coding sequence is TGTGCCAGCAAGCCCGGACAGGGGGAGAATCAGCCCCAGCATTTT.

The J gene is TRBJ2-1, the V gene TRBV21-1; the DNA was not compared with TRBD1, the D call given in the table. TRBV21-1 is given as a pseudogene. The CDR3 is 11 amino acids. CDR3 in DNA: TGTGCCAGCAGCCTCCAGGGTGAGCAGTTCTTC. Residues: CASSLQGEQFF.

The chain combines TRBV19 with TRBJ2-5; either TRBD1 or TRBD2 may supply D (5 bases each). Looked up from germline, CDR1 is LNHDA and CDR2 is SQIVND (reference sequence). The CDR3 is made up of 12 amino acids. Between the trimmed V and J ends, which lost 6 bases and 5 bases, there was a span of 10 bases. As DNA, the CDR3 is TGTGCCAGTAGGGGGGTTGGGGAGACCCAGTACTTC. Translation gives CASRGVGETQYF.

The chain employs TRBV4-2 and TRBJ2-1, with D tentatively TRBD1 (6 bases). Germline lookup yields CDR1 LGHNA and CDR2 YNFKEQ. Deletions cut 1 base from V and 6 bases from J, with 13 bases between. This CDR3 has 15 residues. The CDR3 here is CASSQGQTGPNEQFF. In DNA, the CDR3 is TGTGCCAGCAGCCAAGGCCAGACAGGCCCCAATGAGCAGTTCTTC.

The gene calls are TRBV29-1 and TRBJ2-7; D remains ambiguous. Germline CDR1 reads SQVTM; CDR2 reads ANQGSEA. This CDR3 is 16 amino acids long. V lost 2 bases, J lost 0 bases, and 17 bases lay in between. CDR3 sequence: CSVEFIRAASSYEQYF. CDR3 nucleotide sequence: TGCAGCGTTGAATTCATCCGGGCAGCGAGCTCCTACGAGCAGTACTTC.